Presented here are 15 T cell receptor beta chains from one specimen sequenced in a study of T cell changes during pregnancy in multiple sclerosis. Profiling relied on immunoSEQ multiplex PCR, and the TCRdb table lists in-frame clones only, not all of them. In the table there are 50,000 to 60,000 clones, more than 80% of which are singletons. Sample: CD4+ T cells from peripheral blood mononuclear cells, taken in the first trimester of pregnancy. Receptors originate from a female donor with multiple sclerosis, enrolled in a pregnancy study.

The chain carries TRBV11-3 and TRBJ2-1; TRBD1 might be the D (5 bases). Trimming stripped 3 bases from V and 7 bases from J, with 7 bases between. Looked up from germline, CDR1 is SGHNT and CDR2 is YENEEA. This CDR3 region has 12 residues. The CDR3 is CASSFQGNEQFF. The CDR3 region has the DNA TGTGCCAGCAGCTTCCAGGGTAATGAGCAGTTCTTC.

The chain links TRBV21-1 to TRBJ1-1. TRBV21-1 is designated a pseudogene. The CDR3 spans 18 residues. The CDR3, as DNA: TGTGCCAGCAGCCCCCGGGGGTGCCGTGAGGCAGCGAACACTGAAGCTTTCTTT. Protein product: CASSPRGCREAANTEAFF.

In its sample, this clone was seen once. The CDR3: CASSAGRAGNSPLHF. In DNA, the CDR3 is TGTGCCAGCAGCGCGGGCCGGGCAGGGAATTCACCCCTCCACTTT. The rearrangement links TRBV9 to TRBJ1-6, with a tentative D call TRBD1 (5 bases). V lost 3 bases, J lost 7 bases, and 14 bases lay in between. The CDR3 spans 15 residues. CDR1 is SGDLS, CDR2 YYNGEE, per germline.

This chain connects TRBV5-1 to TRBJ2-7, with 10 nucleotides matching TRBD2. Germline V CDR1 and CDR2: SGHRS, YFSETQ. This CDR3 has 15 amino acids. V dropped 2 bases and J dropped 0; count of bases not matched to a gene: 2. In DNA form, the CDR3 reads TGCGCCAGCAGCTTAGCGGGAGGGCGCTCCTACGAGCAGTACTTC. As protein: CASSLAGGRSYEQYF.

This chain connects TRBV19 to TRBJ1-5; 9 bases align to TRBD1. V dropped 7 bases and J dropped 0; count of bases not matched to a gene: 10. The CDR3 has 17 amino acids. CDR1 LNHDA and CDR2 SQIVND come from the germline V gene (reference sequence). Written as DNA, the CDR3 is TGTGCCAGTATGATACTGGGACAGGGTTCTAGCAATCAGCCCCAGCATTTT. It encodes CASMILGQGSSNQPQHF. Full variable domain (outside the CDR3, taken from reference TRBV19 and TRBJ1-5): DGGITQSPKYLFRKEGQNVTLSCEQNLNHDAMYWYRQDPGQGLRLIYYSQIVNDFQKGDIAEGYSVSREKKESFPLTVTSAQKNPTAFYLCASMILGQGSSNQPQHFGDGTRLSIL.

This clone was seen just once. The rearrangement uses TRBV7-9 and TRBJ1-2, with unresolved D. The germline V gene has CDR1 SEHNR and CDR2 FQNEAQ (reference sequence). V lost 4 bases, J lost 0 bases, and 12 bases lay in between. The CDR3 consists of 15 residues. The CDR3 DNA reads TGTGCCAGCAGCTCCCAGGCCGTAGCTAACTATGGCTACACCTTC. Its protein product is CASSSQAVANYGYTF.

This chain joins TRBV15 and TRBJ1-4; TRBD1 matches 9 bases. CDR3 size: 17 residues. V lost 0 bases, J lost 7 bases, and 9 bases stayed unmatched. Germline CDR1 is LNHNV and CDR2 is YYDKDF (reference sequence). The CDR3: CATSRDLPGTGSEKLFF. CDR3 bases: TGTGCCACCAGCAGAGATCTTCCCGGGACAGGGAGTGAAAAACTGTTTTTT.

The CDR3, as DNA: TGTGCCAGCAGTTTACGGGACAGGAACAATTCACCCCTCCACTTT. Amino acid sequence: CASSLRDRNNSPLHF. The chain is built from TRBV28 and TRBJ1-6, with 8 nucleotides matching TRBD1. The V segment lost 2 bases and the J segment 7 bases; nucleotides outside the gene matches: 4. The CDR3 runs 15 residues. Germline V gene lookup returns CDR1 MDHEN and CDR2 SYDVKM.

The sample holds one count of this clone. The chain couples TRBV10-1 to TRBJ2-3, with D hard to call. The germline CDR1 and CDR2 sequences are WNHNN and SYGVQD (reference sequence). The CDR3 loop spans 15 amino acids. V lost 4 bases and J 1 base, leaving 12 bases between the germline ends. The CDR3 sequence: CASSGSVYRTDTQYF. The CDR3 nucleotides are TGCGCCAGCAGTGGGTCTGTCTACCGCACAGATACGCAGTATTTT.

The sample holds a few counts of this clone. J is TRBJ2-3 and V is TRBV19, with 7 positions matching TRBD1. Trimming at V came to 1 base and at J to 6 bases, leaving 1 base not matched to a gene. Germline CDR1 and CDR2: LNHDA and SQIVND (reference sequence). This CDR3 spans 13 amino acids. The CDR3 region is CASSIVDRDTQYF. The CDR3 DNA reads TGTGCCAGTAGTATAGTGGACAGGGATACGCAGTATTTT. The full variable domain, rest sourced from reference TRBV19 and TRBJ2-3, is DGGITQSPKYLFRKEGQNVTLSCEQNLNHDAMYWYRQDPGQGLRLIYYSQIVNDFQKGDIAEGYSVSREKKESFPLTVTSAQKNPTAFYLCASSIVDRDTQYFGPGTRLTVL.

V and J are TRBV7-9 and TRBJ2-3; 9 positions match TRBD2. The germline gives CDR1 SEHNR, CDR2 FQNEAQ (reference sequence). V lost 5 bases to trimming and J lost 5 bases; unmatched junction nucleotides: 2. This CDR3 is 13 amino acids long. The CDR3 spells CASSLSGRDTQYF. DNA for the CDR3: TGTGCCAGCAGCCTTAGCGGGAGAGATACGCAGTATTTT.

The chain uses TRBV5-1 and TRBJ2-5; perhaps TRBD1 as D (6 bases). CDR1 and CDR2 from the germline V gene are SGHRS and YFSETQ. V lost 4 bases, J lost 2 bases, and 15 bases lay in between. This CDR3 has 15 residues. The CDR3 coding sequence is TGCGCCAGCAGCCCGGACAGCCCCCTTCAAGAGACCCAGTACTTC. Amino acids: CASSPDSPLQETQYF. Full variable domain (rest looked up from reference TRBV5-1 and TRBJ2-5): KAGVTQTPRYLIKTRGQQVTLSCSPISGHRSVSWYQQTPGQGLQFLFEYFSETQRNKGNFPGRFSGRQFSNSRSEMNVSTLELGDSALYLCASSPDSPLQETQYFGPGTRLLVL.

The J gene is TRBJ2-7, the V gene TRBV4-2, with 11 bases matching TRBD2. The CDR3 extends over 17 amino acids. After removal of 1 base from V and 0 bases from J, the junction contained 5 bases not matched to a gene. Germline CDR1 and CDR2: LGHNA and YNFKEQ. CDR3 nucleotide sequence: TGTGCCAGCAGCCAAGGGGTAGCGGGAGGGAGCTCCTACGAGCAGTACTTC. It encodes CASSQGVAGGSSYEQYF.

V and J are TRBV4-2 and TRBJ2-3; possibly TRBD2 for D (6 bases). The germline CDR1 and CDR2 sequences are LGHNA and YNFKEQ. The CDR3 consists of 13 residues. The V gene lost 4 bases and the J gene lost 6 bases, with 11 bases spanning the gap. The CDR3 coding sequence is TGTGCCAGCAGCCGGGTGGGGGGTGATACGCAGTATTTT. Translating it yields CASSRVGGDTQYF.

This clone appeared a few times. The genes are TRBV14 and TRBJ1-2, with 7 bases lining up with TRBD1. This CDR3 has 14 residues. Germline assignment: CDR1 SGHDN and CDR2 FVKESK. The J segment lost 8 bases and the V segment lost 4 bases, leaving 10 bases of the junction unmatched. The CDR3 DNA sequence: TGTGCCAGCAGCCTGGACGACAGGGTGGGAGGCTACACCTTC. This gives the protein CASSLDDRVGGYTF.